The subject of this entry is one TCR beta chain. Its antigen is unknown. Base qualities are missing; no much larger clone stands one base away. This entry comes from a study of T cell responses to AZD1222 COVID-19 vaccine (dated by TCRdb to the early 2020s). Regarding the complete study: AZD1222 recipients with second doses at about 4 weeks or about 12 weeks were pooled, because spike-specific TCR depth and breadth did not differ between schedules. A total of just over 230 trial participants underwent TCR sequencing, of whom about 210 had received two doses of AZD1222 and around 26 had received two doses of the MenACWY control vaccine. Trial participants were enrolled into age subgroups of 18-55, 56-69 and 70-plus years, which contained around 140, 26 and 57 TCR-sequenced participants, respectively.

General study outcomes and caveats: Spike-specific TCR breadth and depth rose significantly after two AZD1222 doses compared with day 0 and with MenACWY recipients. Participants were mostly white British, with more females than males. The authors suggested clonal diversity may have been underestimated. The vaccine-associated CD4 TCRs covered the entire spike protein, and the dominant responses fell in regions 160-218 and 743-854. In the small 56-69-year group, the increase in depth fell short of significance, most likely because of low power. No day 14 peak-response samples were available, so repertoires were characterized only after the peak T cell response. Nearly half of unique spike-specific TCRs reportedly recognized epitopes outside regions mutated in the B.1.351 and B.1.1.7 variants. Only five to seven AZD1222 recipients were SARS-CoV-2 seropositive at baseline, limiting conclusions about previously exposed vaccinees.

CDR1 SGHDT and CDR2 YYEEEE are derived from the germline V gene. Including the terminal cysteine and phenylalanine, the CDR3 comprises 13 residues. CDR3 DNA only is kept here, 39 bases in frame from base 1. The junction carries 9 bases between V and J, which are trimmed by 0 bases and 6 bases respectively. The CDR3 regions of human TCRbeta chains were analyzed by immunosequencing. Under the source paper's analysis protocol: TCRs in the repertoires were compared against a reference library of SARS-CoV-2-specific TCRs that had been generated with the MIRA antigen-specificity platform. Breadth meant the fraction of unique TCRs that were SARS-CoV-2-associated, whereas depth meant the fraction of total T cells that were SARS-CoV-2-associated. Each spike-specific TCR was assigned to its reactive spike region and to a CD4 or CD8 class using the MIRA data. Log10-transformed breadth and depth values were compared by one-way ANOVA with Sidak's multiple comparisons tests. The immuneACCESS repertoire file appears here via TCRdb, limited to in-frame rearrangements. These files lack a portion of the clones; in checked studies, under half of the deficit traces to unresolved V genes, and the cause of the others is not known. That table supplies the V and J calls and clone size; D and trimming were determined from the DNA. This sample has 65,000 to 70,000 clones in its table, and roughly 82% of those were observed once. Around 5% of the sample belongs to the ten largest clones.

This sample's time point label indicates: baseline before first vaccination. Vaccinee samples came from UK trials COV001 and COV002, including a single-blind randomized controlled phase 2/3 trial of AZD1222 (ChAdOx1 nCoV-19) in healthy adults. For TCRbeta chain sequencing, PBMC samples were collected from trial participants at day 0 and at day 28 after the second dose. This sample comprised peripheral blood, obtained on day 0 of AZD1222 vaccination. The rearranged chain carries TRBV5-6 and TRBJ1-1; the D gene lacks a confident call. The receptor was isolated from an adult in good health. At the DNA level, the sequence is TGTGCCAGCAGCTTGGGCCGTCGGGCTGAAGCTTTCTTT. This encodes CASSLGRRAEAFF.